Listed below are T cell receptor beta chains from one sample, sequenced in a study of cytomegalovirus exposure and HLA in healthy donors. Assay: immunoSEQ multiplex PCR; the TCRdb copy retains only in-frame clones and omits some. The sample includes 100,000 to 150,000 clones, about three quarters of them seen just once. Sequenced sample: PBMCs. The origin of the receptors is a woman aged 60-75 years in good health and CMV-seropositive. Both conserved end residues are part of each CDR3. D genes are given only for firm matches.

j_call v_call d_call cdr3_aa
TRBJ2-5 TRBV5-4 NA CASSLGTPQETQYF
TRBJ2-5 TRBV7-3 NA CASSFGDTGTQYF
NA TRBV5-4 NA CASSLQQGAYEQYF
TRBJ2-7 TRBV27 NA CASSFFSGRNEQYF
TRBJ2-6 TRBV5-4 NA CASSPTSGANVLTF
TRBJ2-3 TRBV7-3 TRBD2 CASSLRGGGGTDTQYF
TRBJ2-7 TRBV6-5 NA CASSAPSVGGEEQYF
TRBJ2-5 TRBV15 TRBD2 CATSRAGGPQETQYF
TRBJ1-1 TRBV7-3 TRBD1 CASSTRTGVNTEAFF
TRBJ1-3 TRBV9 NA CASSGDNFLGNTIYF
TRBJ1-1 TRBV5-4 NA CASSYGQRMNTEAFF
TRBJ2-5 TRBV7-7 NA CASSEQGLTQYF
TRBJ1-5 TRBV5-1 NA CASSPFSSGQPQHF
TRBJ1-1 TRBV27 TRBD1 CASSPPGQGAEAFF
TRBJ2-3 TRBV7-9 NA CASSPGGAPDTQYF
TRBJ1-4 TRBV5-1 NA CASSLAGEKLFF
TRBJ1-2 TRBV6-5 NA CASSYSAGGRGYGYTF
TRBJ2-7 TRBV10-1 NA CASSGRSGVEQYF
TRBJ2-1 TRBV4-1 TRBD2 CASSQGPGLAGGTGNEQFF
TRBJ1-4 TRBV28 NA CASSGTPDEKLFF
TRBJ1-3 TRBV7-8 TRBD1 CASSPHQQGANGNTIYF
TRBJ2-7 TRBV11-1 TRBD1 CASRSLPGQEYEQYF
TRBJ2-3 TRBV4-1 TRBD1 CASRPGQGVPDTQYF
TRBJ1-3 TRBV5-6 NA CASSHRIRSGNTIYF
TRBJ2-3 TRBV9 TRBD2 CASSRGGESTDTQYF
TRBJ2-5 TRBV5-8 NA CASSPQDSQETQYF
TRBJ2-2 TRBV4-2 TRBD1 CASSQETGPTGELFF
TRBJ1-1 TRBV10-3 NA CAISGSGGGLEAFF
TRBJ2-2 TRBV9 TRBD1 CASSAKGADTGELFF
TRBJ2-7 TRBV27 TRBD1 CASGYRGNEQYF
NA TRBV7-7 TRBD1 CASSPSTGHYEQYF
TRBJ2-1 TRBV7-9 NA CASSGPVAAIYNEQFF
TRBJ2-7 TRBV25-1 NA CASSTDISYEQYF
TRBJ1-2 TRBV13 NA CASSLWGEGYTF
TRBJ2-4 TRBV29-1 TRBD1 CSVAGTGTNIQYF
TRBJ1-6 TRBV15 NA CATSRAQFIGPNSPLHF
TRBJ2-7 TRBV7-8 TRBD1 CASSFTGQGGEQYF